Shown below are 30 T cell receptor gamma chains from a single sample sequenced in a study of Vδ1+ human thymocytes. These receptors' antigens are unknown. Sequences come from RNA converted to cDNA by reverse transcription. Pooled V-gene forward primers with one constant-region reverse primer generated the CDR3 amplicons by multiplex PCR. TCRdb re-processed the multiplex PCR reads via CATT. The sample includes over 5,500 gamma-chain clones, roughly 40% of them seen just once. General study findings and limits: Thymic TRG and TRD repertoires appeared highly polyclonal, with Gaussian CDR3 length distributions.

The sequenced material came from Vdelta1+ gamma-delta thymocytes from the thymus. Subset given: FACS-sorted CD3+ TCRalphabeta- TCRVdelta1+ TCRVdelta2- thymocytes. The source is a boy younger than two who had congenital heart surgery.

The rearrangement links TRGV9 to TRGJ1 or TRGJ2. The trim removed 4 bases at V and 3 bases at J, leaving 12 bases unmatched. CDR3 length: 15 amino acids. In germline, CDR1 is GITISATS, CDR2 ISYDGTV (reference sequence). CDR3 sequence: CALWDPEIFYYKKLF. The CDR3 region has the DNA TGTGCCTTGTGGGATCCCGAGATCTTTTATTATAAGAAACTCTTT.

The chain combines TRGV3 with TRGJ1 or TRGJ2. TCRdb carries no J gene annotation; the J gene was assigned here by matching the DNA with germline. Germline CDR1 VTNTFY, CDR2 YDVSTARD (reference sequence). Germline trimming cut 0 bases from V and 11 bases from J; bases unmatched to any gene: 7. This CDR3 has 12 residues. The CDR3 protein is CATWDRPREKLF. For the CDR3, the DNA is TGTGCCACCTGGGACAGGCCGAGGGAGAAACTCTTT.

The chain carries TRGV3 and TRGJ1 or TRGJ2. Germline matching of the DNA provided the J gene here, since TCRdb leaves it blank. The V segment lost 3 bases and the J segment 8 bases; nucleotides outside the gene matches: 4. The CDR3 covers 11 residues. The germline gives CDR1 VTNTFY, CDR2 YDVSTARD (reference sequence). This chain's CDR3 is CATWDGHKKLF. CDR3 coding DNA: TGTGCCACCTGGGACGGACATAAGAAACTCTTT.

By frequency in the sample, this clone is medium-sized (0.01 to 0.1%). Other DNA sequences in this sample translate to the same CDR3. This sequence joins TRGV9 and TRGJ1 or TRGJ2. The trim removed 0 bases at V and 3 bases at J, leaving 2 bases unmatched. This CDR3 comprises 13 residues. Germline V gene data show CDR1 as GITISATS and CDR2 as ISYDGTV (reference sequence). The CDR3 DNA is TGTGCCTTGTGGGAGGTGCGTTATTATAAGAAACTCTTT. This encodes CALWEVRYYKKLF.

In regard to this clone: A much larger clone is a single base away; this may be a read error. J is TRGJ1 or TRGJ2 and V is TRGV5. The J gene is absent in TCRdb and was assigned here via DNA matching to germline. The V segment lost 0 bases and the J segment 7 bases; nucleotides outside the gene matches: 6. CDR3 size: 13 residues. Germline V gene lookup returns CDR1 VINAFY and CDR2 YDVSNSKD. The CDR3 loop is CATWDRPEYKKLF. The CDR3 DNA reads TGTGCCACCTGGGACAGGCCGGAATATAAGAAACTCTTT.

By share, this clone ranks as large (0.1 to 1%). This sequence joins TRGV5 and TRGJ1 or TRGJ2. The CDR3 is 13 amino acids. Germline CDR1 and CDR2: VINAFY and YDVSNSKD. The junction had 2 bases not matched to a gene; V was cut back by 0 bases and J by 3 bases. The CDR3 sequence is CATWDRPYYKKLF. The CDR3 DNA reads TGTGCCACCTGGGACAGGCCTTATTATAAGAAACTCTTT.

There are a few counts of this clone. This chain joins TRGV8 and TRGJ1 or TRGJ2. The CDR3 length is 15 residues. V shed 3 bases and J 2 bases; nucleotides not matched to a gene: 10. Germline loops: CDR1 VENAVY, CDR2 YDSYNSRV. CDR3 coding DNA: TGTGCCACCTGGGATGGGCTAGCCTATTATTATAAGAAACTCTTT. Encoded protein: CATWDGLAYYYKKLF.

V is TRGV8 and J is TRGJ1 or TRGJ2. In the absence of a J gene in TCRdb, the DNA was matched to germline to assign it here. CDR3 length equals 11 residues. J was trimmed by 12 bases and V by 0 bases; bases with no gene match: 5. Germline-derived CDR1 and CDR2 are VENAVY and YDSYNSRV. The CDR3 bases are TGTGCCACCTGGGATAGGTTAGCGAAACTCTTT. This translates into CATWDRLAKLF.

V gene TRGV3 combines with J gene TRGJ1 or TRGJ2. After removal of 0 bases from V and 2 bases from J, the junction contained 4 bases not matched to a gene. CDR1 VTNTFY and CDR2 YDVSTARD come from the germline V gene (reference sequence). CDR3 length equals 14 residues. CDR3 loop: CATWDRTYYYKKLF. The CDR3 DNA reads TGTGCCACCTGGGACAGGACATATTATTATAAGAAACTCTTT.

The table lists this clone with a count of one. The V gene lacks a call, and TRGJP2 is the J gene. CDR3 length equals 15 residues. CDR3 nucleotide sequence: TGTGCCACCTGGGACGGGGGTGGGGGTGATTGGATCAAGACGTTT. It codes for CATWDGGGGDWIKTF.

V usage is TRGV5 and J usage is TRGJ1 or TRGJ2. The J gene, not given by TCRdb, was assigned here from a germline match of the nucleotide sequence. This CDR3 has 16 residues. With V trimmed by 0 bases and J by 1 base, 9 bases remained unmatched. The germline V gene has CDR1 VINAFY and CDR2 YDVSNSKD. The CDR3 loop reads CATWDRFGRNYYKKLF. DNA of the CDR3: TGTGCCACCTGGGACAGGTTTGGGCGAAATTATTATAAGAAACTCTTT.

About this clone itself: A clone one base away is much larger, so this may be a read error. This chain links TRGV5 with TRGJP2. The J gene comes from matching the DNA to germline here; TCRdb lacks it. The CDR3 length is 13 residues. The germline gives CDR1 VINAFY, CDR2 YDVSNSKD. Losses at the gene ends were 6 bases for V and 0 bases for J; bases not matched to a gene: 1. CDR3 loop: CATWHSSDWIKTF. CDR3 sequence (DNA): TGTGCCACCTGGCATAGTAGTGATTGGATCAAGACGTTT.

This chain connects TRGV8 to TRGJ1 or TRGJ2. The J gene is not listed in TCRdb, so it was assigned here from a DNA match to germline. The CDR3 totals 14 residues. Germline loops: CDR1 VENAVY, CDR2 YDSYNSRV. Trimming took 2 bases from V and 1 from J; bases not matched to a gene: 5. DNA of the CDR3: TGTGCCACCTGGGATACCGCAAATTATTATAAGAAACTCTTT. Translation: CATWDTANYYKKLF.

There are a few counts of this clone. The V gene is TRGV8, the J gene TRGJ1 or TRGJ2. V lost 0 bases and J lost 2; bases outside the gene matches: 7. CDR3 length: 15 amino acids. CDR1 VENAVY and CDR2 YDSYNSRV come from the germline V gene. The CDR3 DNA reads TGTGCCACCTGGGATAGGCTATCGGATTATTATAAGAAACTCTTT. The encoded protein is CATWDRLSDYYKKLF.

This chain connects TRGV4 to TRGJP2. Trimming at V came to 0 bases and at J to 3 bases, leaving 7 bases not matched to a gene. The CDR3 covers 16 residues. The germline V gene encodes CDR1 EGSTGY and CDR2 YDSYTSSV. The CDR3 DNA follows: TGTGCCACCTGGGATGGGCCCGAATGTAGTGATTGGATCAAGACGTTT. Amino acids: CATWDGPECSDWIKTF.

J is TRGJ1 or TRGJ2 and V is TRGV8. V lost 5 bases to trimming and J lost 8 bases; unmatched junction nucleotides: 6. The length of the CDR3 is 11 residues. CDR1 is VENAVY and CDR2 is YDSYNSRV in the germline V gene. CDR3 amino acids: CATWAIHKKLF. CDR3 DNA: TGTGCCACCTGGGCCATACATAAGAAACTCTTT.

This clone was picked up a small number of times. This same CDR3 is encoded by further DNA sequences in the sample. The gene calls are TRGV9 and TRGJ1 or TRGJ2. The CDR3 is 14 amino acids. The V gene's germline CDR1 is GITISATS and CDR2 ISYDGTV (reference sequence). Unmatched junction bases numbered 4, after V lost 2 bases and J lost 0 bases. In DNA form, the CDR3 reads TGTGCCTTGTGGGAGGCCCCGAATTATTATAAGAAACTCTTT. Its translation is CALWEAPNYYKKLF.

This clone was seen only a few times. This same CDR3 is encoded by further DNA sequences in the sample. The V gene is TRGV3, the J gene TRGJ1 or TRGJ2. The CDR3 totals 13 residues. CDR1 is VTNTFY, CDR2 YDVSTARD, per germline (reference sequence). V gave up 0 bases and J gave up 6 bases; unmatched junction bases: 5. DNA for the CDR3: TGTGCCACCTGGGACAGGCGAGGTTATAAGAAACTCTTT. Translation: CATWDRRGYKKLF.

The gene calls are TRGV8 and TRGJ1 or TRGJ2. The V gene end was trimmed by 3 bases and the J gene end by 2 bases; junction bases not matched to a gene: 4. Germline CDR1 is VENAVY and CDR2 is YDSYNSRV. This CDR3 region has 13 residues. As DNA, the CDR3 is TGTGCCACCTGGGATCGGGATTATTATAAGAAACTCTTT. Translated: CATWDRDYYKKLF.

This sequence joins TRGV3 and TRGJ1 or TRGJ2. No J gene is reported in TCRdb; it was inferred here by comparing the DNA with germline. The ends lost 5 bases at V and 1 base at J; junction bases unmatched: 17. The CDR3 contains 17 residues. The V gene's germline CDR1 is VTNTFY and CDR2 YDVSTARD (reference sequence). CDR3 bases: TGTGCCACCTGGGTACCTAGACTGGAAATCAATTATTATAAGAAACTCTTT. This encodes CATWVPRLEINYYKKLF.

This clone is medium-sized in the sample. J is TRGJ1 or TRGJ2 and V is TRGV5. V shed 5 bases and J 3 bases; nucleotides not matched to a gene: 1. CDR1 VINAFY and CDR2 YDVSNSKD come from the germline V gene. CDR3 size: 11 residues. DNA of the CDR3: TGTGCCACCTGGGTTTATTATAAGAAACTCTTT. This encodes CATWVYYKKLF.

V gene TRGV3 combines with J gene TRGJ1 or TRGJ2. Germline-derived CDR1 and CDR2 are VTNTFY and YDVSTARD (reference sequence). V was clipped by 0 bases and J by 7 bases; unmatched bases: 9. The CDR3 has 14 amino acids. The CDR3 loop reads CATWDRLYCYKKLF. As DNA, the CDR3 is TGTGCCACCTGGGACAGGCTTTATTGCTATAAGAAACTCTTT.

The rearrangement joins TRGV5 to TRGJ1 or TRGJ2. The J gene was not available in TCRdb and was assigned here by matching the DNA to germline segments. CDR3 length equals 12 residues. The V gene end was trimmed by 3 bases and the J gene end by 11 bases; junction bases not matched to a gene: 10. The germline V gene has CDR1 VINAFY and CDR2 YDVSNSKD. DNA of the CDR3: TGTGCCACCTGGGACCTCTGGGGGGAGAAACTCTTT. Amino acid sequence: CATWDLWGEKLF.

Notes on this clone: Other nucleotide sequences from this sample produce the same CDR3. The J gene is TRGJ1 or TRGJ2, the V gene TRGV5. The germline V gene encodes CDR1 VINAFY and CDR2 YDVSNSKD. Trimming at V came to 0 bases and at J to 7 bases, leaving 6 bases not matched to a gene. The CDR3 spans 13 residues. The DNA of the CDR3 is TGTGCCACCTGGGACAGGCATTGCTATAAGAAACTCTTT. Translated, it gives CATWDRHCYKKLF.

V and J are TRGV4 and TRGJ1 or TRGJ2. The J gene, missing from TCRdb, was assigned here through DNA to germline matching. V was pared by 0 bases and J by 9 bases, with 11 bases of the junction left unmatched. The CDR3 totals 14 residues. Germline lookup yields CDR1 EGSTGY and CDR2 YDSYTSSV. For the CDR3, the DNA is TGTGCCACCTGGGATGGGCCCATCGACCTTAAGAAACTCTTT. Amino acids: CATWDGPIDLKKLF.

V and J are TRGV4 and TRGJP2. TCRdb is silent on the J gene; assignment here came from matching the DNA to germline. Germline V gene sequence: CDR1 EGSTGY, CDR2 YDSYTSSV. CDR3 size: 14 residues. V shed 4 bases and J 7 bases; nucleotides not matched to a gene: 9. In nucleotides, the CDR3 is TGTGCCACCTGGGACAGGCTACATGATTGGATCAAGACGTTT. It specifies CATWDRLHDWIKTF.

V usage is TRGV4 and J usage is TRGJ1 or TRGJ2. No J segment appears in TCRdb, so it was assigned here by matching the sequence to germline. The CDR3 sequence is 11 residues long. Losses at the gene ends were 9 bases for V and 1 base for J; bases not matched to a gene: 3. CDR1 is EGSTGY and CDR2 is YDSYTSSV in the germline V gene. CDR3 amino acids: CATINYYKKLF. CDR3 DNA sequence: TGTGCCACCATTAATTATTATAAGAAACTCTTT.

V gene TRGV4 combines with J gene TRGJ1 or TRGJ2. The CDR3 has 14 amino acids. Per germline, CDR1 EGSTGY and CDR2 YDSYTSSV. J gave up 2 bases and V 0 bases, and 4 bases lay outside the gene matches. The CDR3: CATWDGSHYYKKLF. The CDR3 DNA follows: TGTGCCACCTGGGATGGGTCCCATTATTATAAGAAACTCTTT.

The J gene is TRGJ1 or TRGJ2, the V gene TRGV5. In the absence of a J gene in TCRdb, the DNA was matched to germline to assign it here. V shed 6 bases and J 3 bases; nucleotides not matched to a gene: 5. The CDR3 runs to 12 residues. Germline loops: CDR1 VINAFY, CDR2 YDVSNSKD. The CDR3 is CATWSSYYKKLF. DNA for the CDR3: TGTGCCACCTGGTCCTCTTATTATAAGAAACTCTTT.

Concerning this clone itself: This sample includes further DNA sequences coding for the same CDR3. V usage is TRGV9 and J usage is TRGJ1 or TRGJ2. Germline CDR1 and CDR2: GITISATS and ISYDGTV (reference sequence). The V segment lost 1 base and the J segment 0 bases; nucleotides outside the gene matches: 3. This CDR3 spans 14 amino acids. CDR3 loop: CALWEVRNYYKKLF. The CDR3 DNA follows: TGTGCCTTGTGGGAGGTTCGGAATTATTATAAGAAACTCTTT.